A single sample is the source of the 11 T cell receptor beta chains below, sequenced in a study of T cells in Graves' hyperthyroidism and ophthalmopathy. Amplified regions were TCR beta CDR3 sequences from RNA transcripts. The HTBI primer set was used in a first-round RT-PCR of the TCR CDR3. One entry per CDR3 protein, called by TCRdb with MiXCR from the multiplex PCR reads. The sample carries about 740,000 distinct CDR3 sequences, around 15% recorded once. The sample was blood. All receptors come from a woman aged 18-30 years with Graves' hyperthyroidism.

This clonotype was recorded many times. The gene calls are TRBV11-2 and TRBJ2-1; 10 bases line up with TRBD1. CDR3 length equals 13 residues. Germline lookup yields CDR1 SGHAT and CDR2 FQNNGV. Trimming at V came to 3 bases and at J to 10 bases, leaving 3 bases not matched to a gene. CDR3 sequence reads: CASSFGTGEEQFF. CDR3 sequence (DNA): TGTGCCAGCAGCTTCGGGACAGGGGAAGAGCAGTTCTTC.

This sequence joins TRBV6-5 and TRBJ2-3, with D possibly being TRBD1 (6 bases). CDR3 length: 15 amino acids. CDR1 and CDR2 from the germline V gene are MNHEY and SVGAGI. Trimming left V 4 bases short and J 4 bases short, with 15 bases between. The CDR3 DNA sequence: TGTGCCAGCAGTTCGGCAGGGGCTGGGGCAGATACGCAGTATTTT. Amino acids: CASSSAGAGADTQYF.

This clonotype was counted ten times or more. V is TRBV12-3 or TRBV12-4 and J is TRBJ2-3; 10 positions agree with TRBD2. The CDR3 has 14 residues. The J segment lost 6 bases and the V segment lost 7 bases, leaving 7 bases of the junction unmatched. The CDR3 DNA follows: TGTGCCAGCACACTCAGCGGGAGGGAGGATACGCAGTATTTT. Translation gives CASTLSGREDTQYF.

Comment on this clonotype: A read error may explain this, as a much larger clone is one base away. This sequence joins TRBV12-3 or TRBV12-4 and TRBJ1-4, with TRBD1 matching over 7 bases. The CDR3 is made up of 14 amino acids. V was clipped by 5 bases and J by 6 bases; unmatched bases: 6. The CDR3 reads CASSQQGRDEKLFF. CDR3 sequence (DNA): TGTGCCAGCAGTCAACAGGGGAGGGATGAAAAACTGTTTTTT.

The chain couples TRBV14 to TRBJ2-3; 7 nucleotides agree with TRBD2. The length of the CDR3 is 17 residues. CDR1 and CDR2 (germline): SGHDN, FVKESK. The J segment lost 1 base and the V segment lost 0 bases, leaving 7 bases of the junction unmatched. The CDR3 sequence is CASSQDRWGGGTDTQYF. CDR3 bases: TGTGCCAGCAGCCAAGATCGGTGGGGAGGGGGCACAGATACGCAGTATTTT.

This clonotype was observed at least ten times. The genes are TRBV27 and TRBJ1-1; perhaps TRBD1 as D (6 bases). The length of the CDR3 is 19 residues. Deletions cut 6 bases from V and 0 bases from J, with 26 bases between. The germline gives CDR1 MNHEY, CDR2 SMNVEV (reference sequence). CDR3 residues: CASRTRRQGTRRMNTEAFF. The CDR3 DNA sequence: TGTGCCAGCAGAACCCGACGGCAGGGGACTCGGCGTATGAACACTGAAGCTTTCTTT.

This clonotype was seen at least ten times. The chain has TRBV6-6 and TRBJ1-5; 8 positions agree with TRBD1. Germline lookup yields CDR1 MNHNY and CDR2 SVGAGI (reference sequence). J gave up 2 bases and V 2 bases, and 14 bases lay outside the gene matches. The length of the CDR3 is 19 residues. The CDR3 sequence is CASSYLGQGEGYRNQPQHF. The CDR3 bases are TGTGCCAGCAGTTACCTCGGACAGGGAGAGGGGTATCGCAATCAGCCCCAGCATTTT.

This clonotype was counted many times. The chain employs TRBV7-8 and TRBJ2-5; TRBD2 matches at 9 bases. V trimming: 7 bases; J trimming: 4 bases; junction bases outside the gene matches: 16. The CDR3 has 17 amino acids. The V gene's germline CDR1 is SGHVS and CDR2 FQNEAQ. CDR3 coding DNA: TGTGCCAGCACCCCAAGGGCGGGAGGGCCGATGGGAGAGACCCAGTACTTC. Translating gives CASTPRAGGPMGETQYF.

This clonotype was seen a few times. The CDR3 is CSVPRTGVGYTF. In DNA form, the CDR3 reads TGCAGCGTTCCCCGGACAGGGGTCGGCTACACCTTC. The chain combines TRBV29-1 with TRBJ1-2, with 9 bases that match TRBD1. CDR1 and CDR2 (germline): SQVTM, ANQGSEA. After removal of 5 bases from V and 8 bases from J, the junction contained 6 bases not matched to a gene. This CDR3 has 12 amino acids.

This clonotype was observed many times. The CDR3 DNA follows: TGTGCCAGCAGCTTACAGGGACAGGGGCGAAATACGCAGTATTTT. It specifies CASSLQGQGRNTQYF. The rearrangement links TRBV7-9 to TRBJ2-3; 10 nucleotides line up with TRBD1. The CDR3 spans 15 residues. Germline V gene sequence: CDR1 SEHNR, CDR2 FQNEAQ (reference sequence). V trimming: 2 bases; J trimming: 7 bases; junction bases outside the gene matches: 6.

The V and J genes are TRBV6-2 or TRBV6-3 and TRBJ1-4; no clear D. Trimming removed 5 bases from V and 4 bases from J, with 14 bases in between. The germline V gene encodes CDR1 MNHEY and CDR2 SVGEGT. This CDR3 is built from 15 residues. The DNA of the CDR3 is TGTGCCAGCAGTCCCCTCGAAGACGTTAATGAAAAACTGTTTTTT. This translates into CASSPLEDVNEKLFF.